The rows below give T cell receptor beta chains drawn from one sample of a study of CD8 T cells in ankylosing spondylitis. TCRdb processed the 5' RACE reads anew with MiXCR; each CDR3 protein has one entry. Of around 180,000 distinct CDR3 sequences listed, around a sixth are singletons. The sequenced sample consisted of blood, either unsorted or a sorted T cell fraction (not recorded which). The origin of the receptors is a male donor between 5 and 35 years old with ankylosing spondylitis or in good health (not recorded which). The CDR3 runs from the conserved cysteine through the conserved F or W. A D gene is named only where the DNA matches it firmly. The size entry is marked missing in some rows and otherwise reads once, few, many or a size class.

j_call d_call v_call cdr3_length clone_size cdr3_nt cdr3_aa
TRBJ2-3 NA TRBV29-1 15 many TGCAGCGGATCACAGGGGACTCCTAGCACAGATACGCAGTATTTT CSGSQGTPSTDTQYF
TRBJ1-5 NA TRBV18 13 NA TGTGCCAGCTCTCTGGACATTGTTCAGCCCCAGCATTTT CASSLDIVQPQHF
TRBJ2-7 TRBD2 TRBV4-2 16 NA TGTGCCACCGGAGAAGGACTAGCGGGAGGATTCTACGAGCAGTACTTC CATGEGLAGGFYEQYF
TRBJ1-1 NA TRBV6-2/TRBV6-3 12 many TGTGCCAGCAGTTCCCAGGGCAAGTCGGCTTTCTTT CASSSQGKSAFF
TRBJ2-7 NA TRBV29-1 12 many TGCAGCGTTGGTGAGGGCGCCTACGAGCAGTACTTC CSVGEGAYEQYF
TRBJ1-1 NA TRBV28 13 NA TGTGCCAGCAATCTAGGGATGAACACTGAAGCTTTCTTT CASNLGMNTEAFF
TRBJ2-1 TRBD2 TRBV6-6 15 NA TGTGCCAGCAGTACGCCGGGACTAGCTGGGGGTGAGCAGTTCTTC CASSTPGLAGGEQFF
TRBJ1-2 TRBD1 TRBV29-1 11 many TGCAGCGGGGGGACAGGGGGCGGCTACACCTTC CSGGTGGGYTF
TRBJ1-6 NA TRBV11-2 14 few TGTGCCAGCCGTGTCGGGGGCGATAATTCACCCCTCCACTTT CASRVGGDNSPLHF
TRBJ2-3 TRBD2 TRBV12-3/TRBV12-4 15 many TGTGCCAGCAGAACCACTAGCGGAATAACAGATACGCAGTATTTT CASRTTSGITDTQYF
TRBJ2-7 TRBD2 TRBV28 15 many TGTGCCAGCAGTTCGTCCGGGAGGGGTTCCTACGAGCAGTACTTC CASSSSGRGSYEQYF
TRBJ2-1 TRBD2 TRBV29-1 16 few TGCAGCGTTGAAGGACTAGCGGGCAGCTCCTACAATGAGCAGTTCTTC CSVEGLAGSSYNEQFF
TRBJ2-5 TRBD2 TRBV29-1 14 NA TGCAGCGTTGAAGGGACTAGCGGGACGGGAACCCGTATCTTC CSVEGTSGTGTRIF
TRBJ2-1 NA TRBV5-1 11 NA TGCGCCAGCAGGGATGAATTCGGGCAGTTCTTC CASRDEFGQFF
TRBJ2-1 TRBD1 TRBV5-1 15 many TGCGCCAGCAGCTTGGCGCGGACAGGGGACACTGAGCAGTTCTTC CASSLARTGDTEQFF
TRBJ2-1 NA TRBV7-8 15 many TGTGCCAGCAGCTCCCTAGACAGCTCCTACAATGAGCAGTTCTTC CASSSLDSSYNEQFF
TRBJ2-7 NA TRBV2 14 NA TGTGCCAGCAGTGGCGAGTTCATATCCTACGAGCAGTACTTC CASSGEFISYEQYF
TRBJ1-5 NA TRBV20-1 11 many TGCAGTGCTAGAGCGGGTCAGCCCCAGCATTTT CSARAGQPQHF
TRBJ2-3 TRBD2 TRBV28 16 many TGTGCCAGCAGGTCGTCTAGCGGGGCCGGCACAGATACGCAGTATTTT CASRSSSGAGTDTQYF
TRBJ2-1 NA TRBV5-5 16 many TGTGCCAGCAGCACCACCGGGACAATTAACCGGGATGAGCAGTTCTTC CASSTTGTINRDEQFF
TRBJ2-1 TRBD2 TRBV29-1 13 NA TGCAGCGTTGAAGTTGGGCCTAGCGGGGAGCAGTTCTTC CSVEVGPSGEQFF
TRBJ2-5 NA TRBV29-1 10 many TGCAGCGCTTCGATCGAGACCCAGTACTTC CSASIETQYF